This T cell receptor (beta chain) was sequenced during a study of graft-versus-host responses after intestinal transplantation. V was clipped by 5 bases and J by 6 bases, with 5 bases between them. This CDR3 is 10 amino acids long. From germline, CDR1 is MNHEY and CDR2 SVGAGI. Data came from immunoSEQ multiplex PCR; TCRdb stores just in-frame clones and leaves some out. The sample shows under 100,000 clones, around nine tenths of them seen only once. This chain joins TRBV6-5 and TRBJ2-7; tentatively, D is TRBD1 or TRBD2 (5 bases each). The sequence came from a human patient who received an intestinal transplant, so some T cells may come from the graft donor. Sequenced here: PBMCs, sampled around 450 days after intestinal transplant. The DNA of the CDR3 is TGTGCCAGCAGTGGGGGCGAGCAGTACTTC. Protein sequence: CASSGGEQYF.